What follows are 2 T cell receptor beta chains derived from one specimen sequenced in a study of T cells in Graves' hyperthyroidism and ophthalmopathy. The investigators amplified TCR beta CDR3 regions from RNA transcripts. HTBI primers drove first-round RT-PCR of the TCR CDR3. TCRdb fed the multiplex PCR reads into MiXCR, producing one record per CDR3 protein. The repertoire includes around 570,000 distinct CDR3 sequences, 15% to 20% of them detected once, and over 45% sits in the top ten. The specimen sequenced was blood. The receptors come from a man aged 40-55 years with Graves' ophthalmopathy.

This clonotype showed up many times. V usage is TRBV3-1 and J usage is TRBJ2-1; 8 nucleotides agree with TRBD2. Germline lookup yields CDR1 LGHDT and CDR2 YNNKEL (reference sequence). The CDR3 contains 17 residues. Trimming removed 3 bases from V and 13 bases from J; junction bases left unmatched: 20. The CDR3 reads CASSHTKGTSTRFGQFF. The CDR3 DNA reads as TGTGCCAGCAGCCACACTAAGGGGACTAGTACACGATTCGGCCAGTTCTTC.

The rearrangement links TRBV20-1 to TRBJ1-1; D is ambiguous. Germline CDR1 DFQATT, CDR2 SNEGSKA (reference sequence). The V and J ends lost 5 bases and 0 bases respectively, with 10 bases between them. The CDR3 covers 13 residues. Here the CDR3 DNA reads TGCAGTGCTGACTACCGGATGAACACTGAAGCTTTCTTT. Encoded protein: CSADYRMNTEAFF.